The T cell receptor (beta chain) under discussion was sequenced for a study of immune characterization of retroperitoneal liposarcoma. TCRdb used MiXCR to reprocess the PCR reads, holding one entry per CDR3 protein. The data hold roughly 9,800 distinct CDR3 sequences, with less than 40% observed a single time. Trimming left V 5 bases short and J 7 bases short, with 15 bases between. Germline V gene data show CDR1 as MNHNS and CDR2 as SASEGT. The CDR3 is made up of 14 amino acids. This rearrangement joins TRBV6-1 to TRBJ2-1, with TRBD2 as a possible D gene (6 bases). What was sequenced was tumor tissue. The TCR comes from a male donor with retroperitoneal liposarcoma. The CDR3 reads CASSPRRGQNEQFF. The CDR3 nucleotides read TGTGCCAGCAGTCCCAGGAGGGGTCAAAATGAGCAGTTCTTC.